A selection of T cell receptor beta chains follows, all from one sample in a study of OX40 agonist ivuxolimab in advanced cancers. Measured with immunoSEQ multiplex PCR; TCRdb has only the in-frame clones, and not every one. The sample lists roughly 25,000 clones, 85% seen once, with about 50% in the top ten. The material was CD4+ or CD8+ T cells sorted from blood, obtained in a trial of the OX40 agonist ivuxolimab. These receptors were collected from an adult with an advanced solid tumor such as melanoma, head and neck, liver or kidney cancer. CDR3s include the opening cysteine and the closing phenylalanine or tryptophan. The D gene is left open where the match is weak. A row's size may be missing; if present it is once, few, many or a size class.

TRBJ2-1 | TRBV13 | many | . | CASSELDSAGADEQFF | TGTGCCAGCAGTGAACTGGACAGCGCGGGGGCGGATGAGCAGTTCTTC
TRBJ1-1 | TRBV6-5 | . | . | CASSVQGFTEAFF | TGTGCCAGCAGCGTACAGGGTTTCACTGAAGCTTTCTTT
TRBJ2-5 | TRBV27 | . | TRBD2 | CASSSGLAGKQETQYF | TGTGCCAGCAGTTCGGGACTAGCGGGGAAGCAAGAGACCCAGTACTTC
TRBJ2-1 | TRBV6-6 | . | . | CASSYGPSSNEQFF | TGTGCCAGCAGTTACGGGCCTAGCAGCAATGAGCAGTTCTTC
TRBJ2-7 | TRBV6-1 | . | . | CASSESVRAGLAYEQYF | TGTGCCAGCAGTGAATCCGTGAGGGCAGGGTTGGCCTACGAGCAGTACTTC
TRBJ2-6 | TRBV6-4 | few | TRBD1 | CASSDSTGGSGANVLTF | TGTGCCAGCAGTGACTCGACAGGGGGGTCTGGGGCCAACGTCCTGACTTTC
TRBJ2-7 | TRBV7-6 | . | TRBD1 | CASSPRGQDYYEQYF | TGTGCCAGCAGCCCAAGAGGACAGGATTACTACGAGCAGTACTTC
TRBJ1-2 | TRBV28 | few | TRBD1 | CATTGIYGYTF | TGTGCCACGACAGGGATCTATGGCTACACCTTC
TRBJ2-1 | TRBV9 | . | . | CASDQLADRHEQFF | TGTGCCAGCGATCAACTAGCTGACAGGCATGAGCAGTTCTTC
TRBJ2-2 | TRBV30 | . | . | CAWSDGGELFF | TGTGCCTGGAGTGATGGCGGGGAGCTGTTTTTT
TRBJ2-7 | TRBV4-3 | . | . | CASSPSPRGSYEQYF | TGCGCCAGCAGCCCTTCTCCTAGGGGCTCCTACGAGCAGTACTTC
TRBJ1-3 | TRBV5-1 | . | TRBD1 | CASSPTGTGNTIYF | TGCGCCAGCAGCCCGACAGGGACTGGAAACACCATATATTTT
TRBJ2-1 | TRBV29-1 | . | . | CSVDFGDTTYNEQFF | TGCAGCGTTGATTTTGGGGACACCACCTACAATGAGCAGTTCTTC
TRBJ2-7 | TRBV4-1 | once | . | CASSPATPYEQYF | TGCGCCAGCTCCCCGGCCACCCCCTACGAGCAGTACTTC
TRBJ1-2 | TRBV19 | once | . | CASSIGQSANYGYTF | TGTGCCAGTAGTATCGGGCAGTCTGCTAACTATGGCTACACCTTC
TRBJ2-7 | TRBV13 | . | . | CASSSAGPSYEQYF | TGTGCCAGCAGCTCTGCTGGCCCCTCCTACGAGCAGTACTTC
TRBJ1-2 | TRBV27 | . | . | CASSLTGSGNYGYTF | TGTGCCAGCAGTCTAACAGGGTCAGGGAACTATGGCTACACCTTC
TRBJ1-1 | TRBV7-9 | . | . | CASSFAPEAFF | TGTGCCAGCAGCTTCGCTCCTGAAGCTTTCTTT
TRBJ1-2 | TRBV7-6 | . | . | CASSPEADYGYTF | TGTGCCAGCAGCCCAGAGGCAGACTATGGCTACACCTTC
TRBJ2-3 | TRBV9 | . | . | CASSVVPGLNTDTQYF | TGTGCCAGCAGCGTAGTCCCAGGGTTGAACACAGATACGCAGTATTTT
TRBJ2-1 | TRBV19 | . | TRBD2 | CASSILAGIDEQFF | TGTGCCAGTAGTATACTAGCGGGGATCGATGAGCAGTTCTTC
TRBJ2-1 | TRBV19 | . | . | CASSAISYNEQFF | TGTGCCAGTAGCGCCATATCCTACAATGAGCAGTTCTTC
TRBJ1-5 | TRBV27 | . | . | CASSLSVGEPQHF | TGTGCCAGCAGTTTGAGTGTGGGAGAGCCCCAGCATTTT
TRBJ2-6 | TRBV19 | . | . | CASSIDSGSGANVLTF | TGTGCCAGTAGTATAGATTCGGGGTCCGGGGCCAACGTCCTGACTTTC
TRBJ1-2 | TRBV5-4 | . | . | CASSPDGFNYGYTF | TGTGCCAGCAGCCCGGACGGATTTAACTATGGCTACACCTTC
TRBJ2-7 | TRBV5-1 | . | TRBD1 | CASSLGGQLSSYEQYF | TGCGCCAGCAGCTTGGGGGGACAGCTTAGCTCCTACGAGCAGTACTTC
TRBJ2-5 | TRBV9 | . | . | CASSVGLPQETQYF | TGTGCCAGCAGCGTAGGCTTACCTCAAGAGACCCAGTACTTC